Listed below are T cell receptor beta chains from one sample, sequenced in a study of vaccination and CD4 T cells after COVID-19. TCRdb fed the PCR reads into MiXCR, producing one record per CDR3 protein. The data contain several thousand distinct CDR3 sequences, about two fifths of them singletons. No antigens are known for them. Sequenced material: CD4+ T cells from blood, cultured in vitro. These receptors were taken from a human donor in good health. CDR3s include the opening cysteine and the closing phenylalanine or tryptophan. A D gene is named only where the DNA matches it firmly. Only some rows state a clone size, as once, few, many or a class for expanded clones.

TRBJ1-2 | TRBV19 | - | TRBD1 | CASTTGVRYGYTF | TGTGCCAGTACGACAGGGGTTAGGTATGGCTACACCTTC
TRBJ1-4 | TRBV20-1 | large | TRBD1 | CSAPQGANEKLFF | TGCAGTGCTCCTCAGGGGGCGAATGAAAAACTGTTTTTT
TRBJ2-3 | TRBV20-1 | - | - | CSAPTGTDTQYF | TGCAGTGCTCCGACAGGCACAGATACGCAGTATTTT
TRBJ1-5 | TRBV20-1 | - | - | CSASSNSNQPQHF | TGCAGTGCTAGTAGTAATAGCAATCAGCCCCAGCATTTT
TRBJ2-7 | TRBV7-9 | - | TRBD1 | CASSLASGGNEQYF | TGTGCCAGCAGCTTAGCTTCAGGGGGCAACGAGCAGTACTTC
TRBJ2-7 | TRBV14 | - | - | CASSPLGTEQYF | TGTGCCAGCAGCCCTCTAGGGACCGAGCAGTACTTC
TRBJ2-3 | TRBV20-1 | - | TRBD2 | CSAPLRGGSSTDTQYF | TGCAGTGCTCCGCTGCGCGGGGGATCTAGCACAGATACGCAGTATTTT
TRBJ1-5 | TRBV18 | - | - | CASSPRDGAAQPQHF | TGTGCCAGCTCACCTCGTGACGGTGCCGCTCAGCCCCAGCATTTT
TRBJ1-2 | TRBV7-2 | - | TRBD1 | CASSWTGGYGYTF | TGTGCCAGCAGCTGGACAGGGGGCTATGGCTACACCTTC
TRBJ1-1 | TRBV20-1 | - | - | CSFLRWDTEAFF | TGCAGTTTCCTAAGGTGGGACACTGAAGCTTTCTTT
TRBJ1-2 | TRBV19 | - | - | CASERFSGINYGYTF | TGTGCCAGTGAGCGTTTCTCAGGAATTAACTATGGCTACACCTTC
TRBJ1-5 | TRBV27 | - | - | CASSLITNQPQHF | TGTGCCAGCAGTTTAATTACCAATCAGCCCCAGCATTTT
TRBJ2-2 | TRBV6-1 | few | - | CASPAEGLRGTGELFF | TGTGCCAGCCCCGCAGAGGGGTTAAGAGGAACCGGGGAGCTGTTTTTT
TRBJ1-2 | TRBV7-6 | - | - | CASSRQYGYTF | TGTGCCAGCAGCAGACAGTATGGCTACACCTTC
TRBJ2-7 | TRBV12-5 | - | - | CASGLGNGELPYEQYF | TGTGCTAGTGGTTTGGGAAACGGGGAGTTGCCCTACGAGCAGTACTTC
TRBJ1-1 | TRBV27 | few | - | CASSLLGRSNTEAFF | TGTGCCAGCAGTTTGCTGGGACGGTCGAACACTGAAGCTTTCTTT
TRBJ1-1 | TRBV5-4 | - | TRBD1 | CASSSQQGYTEAFF | TGTGCCAGCAGCTCACAACAGGGGTATACTGAAGCTTTCTTT
TRBJ2-3 | TRBV7-2 | - | TRBD2 | CASSLLAGGPDTQYF | TGTGCCAGCAGCTTACTAGCGGGGGGGCCCGATACGCAGTATTTT
TRBJ2-7 | TRBV6-1 | few | - | CASSMLGGYEQYF | TGTGCCAGCAGCATGCTGGGGGGCTACGAGCAGTACTTC
TRBJ1-5 | TRBV28 | - | - | CASSLQGMGNQPQHF | TGTGCCAGCAGTTTGCAGGGGATGGGCAATCAGCCCCAGCATTTT
TRBJ2-5 | TRBV10-3 | large | TRBD2 | CAISSGGAAETQYF | TGTGCCATCAGTTCCGGGGGGGCCGCAGAGACCCAGTACTTC
TRBJ2-7 | TRBV6-1 | few | - | CASSPRAPYEQYF | TGTGCCAGCAGTCCAAGGGCCCCCTACGAGCAGTACTTC
TRBJ1-3 | TRBV7-9 | - | - | CASSSTESGNTIYF | TGTGCCAGCAGCTCGACCGAATCTGGAAACACCATATATTTT
TRBJ1-1 | TRBV7-6 | medium-sized | - | CASSEDWNTEAFF | TGTGCCAGCAGCGAAGACTGGAACACTGAAGCTTTCTTT